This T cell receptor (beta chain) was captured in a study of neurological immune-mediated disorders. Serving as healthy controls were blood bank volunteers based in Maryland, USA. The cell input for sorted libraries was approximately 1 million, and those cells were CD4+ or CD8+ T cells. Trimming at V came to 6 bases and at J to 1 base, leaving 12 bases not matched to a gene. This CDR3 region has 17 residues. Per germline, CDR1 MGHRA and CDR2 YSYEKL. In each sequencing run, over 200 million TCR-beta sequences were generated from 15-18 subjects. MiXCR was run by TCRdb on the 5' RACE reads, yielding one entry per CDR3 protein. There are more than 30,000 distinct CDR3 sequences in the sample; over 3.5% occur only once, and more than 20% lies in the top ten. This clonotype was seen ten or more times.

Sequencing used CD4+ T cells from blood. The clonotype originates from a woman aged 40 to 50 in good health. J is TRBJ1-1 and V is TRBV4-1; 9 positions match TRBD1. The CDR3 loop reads CASRRLPTGGGNTEAFF. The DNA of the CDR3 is TGCGCCAGCAGAAGACTCCCAACAGGGGGCGGGAACACTGAAGCTTTCTTT.